The next 25 T cell receptor beta chains were all read from a single sample in a study of shared clonotypes between healthy human individuals. Here immunoSEQ multiplex PCR was the method, and the copy in TCRdb shows in-frame clones only, minus some. The sample lists fewer than 850,000 clones; around 91% were seen once. Source material: memory CD8+ T cells from PBMCs. Subset here: CD45RO+ cells pooled with CCR7-negative TemRA cells. The receptor set was obtained from a young man in good health. Some clones in this sample may be carry-over from other donors' samples.

This chain links TRBV7-9 with TRBJ2-6; 9 bases map to TRBD2. CDR1 is SEHNR and CDR2 is FQNEAQ in the germline V gene (reference sequence). This CDR3 is built from 18 residues. The junction had 8 bases not matched to a gene; V was cut back by 5 bases and J by 0 bases. DNA for the CDR3: TGTGCCAGCAGCCCCTATAGCGGGGGCCCCTCTGGGGCCAACGTCCTGACTTTC. Translating gives CASSPYSGGPSGANVLTF.

This chain connects TRBV28 to TRBJ2-1, with 15 bases matching TRBD2. Germline CDR1 and CDR2: MDHEN and SYDVKM. The CDR3 consists of 18 residues. The ends lost 7 bases at V and 0 bases at J; junction bases unmatched: 7. The CDR3 nucleotides read TGTGCCAGCACCGCGGGACTAGCGGGAGGAATCTCCTACAATGAGCAGTTCTTC. Protein sequence: CASTAGLAGGISYNEQFF.

This clone was seen just once. The chain carries TRBV4-1 and TRBJ2-7, with D perhaps matching TRBD2 (6 bases). Trimming took off 1 base at V and 9 bases at J, with 13 bases between the two ends. The germline CDR1 and CDR2 sequences are MGHRA and YSYEKL. This CDR3 is 13 amino acids long. Written as DNA, the CDR3 is TGCGCCAGCAGCCAAGGGGACTCTAGGGCGCAGTACTTC. It codes for CASSQGDSRAQYF.

The chain couples TRBV2 to TRBJ1-2; D may be TRBD1 (6 bases). Per germline, CDR1 SNHLY and CDR2 FYNNEI. V lost 3 bases and J 5 bases, leaving 13 bases between the germline ends. This CDR3 comprises 14 residues. The CDR3 DNA follows: TGTGCCAGCAGTGATTCAGGGGTGGGGTATGGCTACACCTTC. Its protein is CASSDSGVGYGYTF.

The chain carries TRBV28 and TRBJ1-1; D uncertain. V lost 5 bases and J 0 bases, leaving 13 bases between the germline ends. Germline V gene data show CDR1 as MDHEN and CDR2 as SYDVKM. The CDR3 loop spans 15 amino acids. CDR3: CASSTPFGLNTEAFF. CDR3 nucleotides: TGTGCCAGCAGTACCCCGTTCGGTTTGAACACTGAAGCTTTCTTT.

This clone was detected only a few times. The chain uses TRBV5-1 and TRBJ2-1; maybe TRBD1 (5 bases). The CDR3 is 15 amino acids. Trimming took 4 bases from V and 0 from J, leaving 11 bases between them. In germline, CDR1 is SGHRS, CDR2 YFSETQ. CDR3 region: CASSPDRSSYNEQFF. CDR3 DNA: TGCGCCAGCAGCCCAGACAGAAGCTCCTACAATGAGCAGTTCTTC.

Comments on this clone: The sample holds other DNA sequences that translate to the same CDR3. This chain connects TRBV7-6 to TRBJ2-5; D is unclear. Between the trimmed V and J ends, which lost 0 bases and 3 bases, there was a span of 2 bases. The V gene's germline CDR1 is SGHVS and CDR2 FNYEAQ. CDR3 length: 12 amino acids. Here the CDR3 reads CASSLAEETQYF. DNA of the CDR3: TGTGCCAGCAGCTTAGCCGAAGAGACCCAGTACTTC.

This sequence joins TRBV11-2 and TRBJ2-4; D might be TRBD1 or TRBD2, each matching 5 bases. V was cut by 0 bases and J by 0 bases, with 15 bases left in between. The CDR3 has 18 residues. Germline CDR1 SGHAT, CDR2 FQNNGV. The chain's CDR3 is CASSLDLGTLLAKNIQYF. The CDR3 DNA sequence: TGTGCCAGCAGCTTAGATTTGGGGACCCTGCTAGCCAAAAACATTCAGTACTTC.

The V call is TRBV11-2, the J call TRBJ2-3, with D perhaps matching TRBD1 or TRBD2 (5 bases each). Germline-derived CDR1 and CDR2 are SGHAT and FQNNGV. CDR3 length equals 17 residues. V was shortened by 3 bases and J by 3 bases, with 19 bases between the two germline ends. The CDR3 loop is CASSFPRWGSGTDTQYF. CDR3 DNA: TGTGCCAGCAGCTTCCCGCGGTGGGGGAGTGGGACAGATACGCAGTATTTT.

V usage is TRBV7-9 and J usage is TRBJ1-2; possibly TRBD1 for D (6 bases). The CDR3 loop spans 13 amino acids. Trimming pared 3 bases from V and 6 bases from J, leaving 11 bases between. Germline CDR1 and CDR2: SEHNR and FQNEAQ (reference sequence). CDR3 nucleotides: TGTGCCAGCAGCTTGGGCAGGGGTGATGGCTACACCTTC. As protein: CASSLGRGDGYTF.

V gene TRBV28 combines with J gene TRBJ2-7, with 7 nucleotides matching TRBD1. The CDR3 runs 18 residues. Germline CDR1 MDHEN, CDR2 SYDVKM. The V and J ends lost 6 bases and 0 bases, in that order; junction bases with no gene match: 17. In nucleotides, the CDR3 is TGTGCCAGCAGCTCCCTGTTCGTCGAGGGGGCCTTCTCCTACGAGCAGTACTTC. The encoded protein is CASSSLFVEGAFSYEQYF.

Only one count was recorded for this clone. The chain has TRBV5-1 and TRBJ2-5; unclear D gene. The V gene's germline CDR1 is SGHRS and CDR2 YFSETQ. V shed 4 bases and J shed 2 bases, with 12 bases lying between them. The CDR3 contains 14 residues. The CDR3 DNA reads as TGCGCCAGCAGCCCACCGGACGGACAAGAGACCCAGTACTTC. Protein: CASSPPDGQETQYF.

This chain links TRBV11-2 with TRBJ2-3; 8 positions agree with TRBD2. The J segment lost 3 bases and the V segment lost 5 bases, leaving 10 bases of the junction unmatched. The V gene's germline CDR1 is SGHAT and CDR2 FQNNGV. The length of the CDR3 is 16 residues. This CDR3 is CASSPRNGRDTDTQYF. CDR3 DNA: TGTGCCAGCAGCCCCAGGAACGGGAGGGATACAGATACGCAGTATTTT.

The V call is TRBV11-1, the J call TRBJ2-7; 8 positions match TRBD2. Per the germline V gene, CDR1 is SGHAT and CDR2 is FQDESV (reference sequence). This CDR3 is 16 amino acids long. V lost 5 bases, J lost 6 bases, and 15 bases stayed unmatched. This CDR3 reads CASSPGESGGFFEQYF. In nucleotides, the CDR3 is TGTGCCAGCAGCCCTGGTGAGAGCGGGGGTTTCTTCGAGCAGTACTTC.

The rearrangement links TRBV9 to TRBJ1-3; no definite D call. V was shortened by 4 bases and J by 4 bases, with 12 bases between the two germline ends. CDR1 and CDR2 (germline): SGDLS, YYNGEE. The CDR3 is 14 residues long. CDR3 in DNA: TGTGCCAGCAGCCCCGGGAGGGCGGGAAACACCATATATTTT. It yields the protein CASSPGRAGNTIYF. Full variable domain (missing parts from reference TRBV9 and TRBJ1-3): DSGVTQTPKHLITATGQRVTLRCSPRSGDLSVYWYQQSLDQGLQFLIQYYNGEERAKGNILERFSAQQFPDLHSELNLSSLELGDSALYFCASSPGRAGNTIYFGEGSWLTVV.

The chain couples TRBV7-8 to TRBJ1-4; 7 nucleotides match TRBD1. The V gene end was trimmed by 5 bases and the J gene end by 12 bases; junction bases not matched to a gene: 6. Germline assignment: CDR1 SGHVS and CDR2 FQNEAQ. This CDR3 spans 12 amino acids. This CDR3 reads CASSPGQEELFF. The CDR3 bases are TGTGCCAGCAGCCCCGGACAGGAGGAACTGTTTTTT.

This clone came up a few times. The same CDR3 is also encoded by other DNA sequences in this sample. The J gene is TRBJ2-1, the V gene TRBV6-4; unclear D gene. With 0 bases removed from V and 8 bases from J, the gap between germline ends came to 8 bases. CDR1 is MRHNA, CDR2 SNTAGT, per germline. This CDR3 region has 13 residues. CDR3 loop: CASSDSIGDEQFF. For the CDR3, the DNA is TGTGCCAGCAGTGACTCGATAGGAGATGAGCAGTTCTTC.

This chain uses TRBV29-1 with TRBJ2-2; D not certain. The CDR3 spans 15 residues. Trimming removed 6 bases at V and 4 bases at J, with 18 bases between. Germline V gene sequence: CDR1 SQVTM, CDR2 ANQGSEA. The CDR3 sequence: CSVRTRVDATGELFF. The CDR3 DNA follows: TGCAGCGTCCGCACCCGTGTAGACGCCACCGGGGAGCTGTTTTTT.

As concerns this clone: Other nucleotide sequences in the sample specify the same CDR3. The V call is TRBV28, the J call TRBJ2-7, with a tentative D call TRBD1 (5 bases). Germline V gene sequence: CDR1 MDHEN, CDR2 SYDVKM. This CDR3 has 15 residues. V was clipped by 3 bases and J by 1 base, with 13 bases between them. In nucleotides, the CDR3 is TGTGCCAGCAGTTTCTCCGGACAACCATCCTACGAGCAGTACTTC. Translating gives CASSFSGQPSYEQYF.

The chain employs TRBV29-1 and TRBJ2-2; 9 nucleotides match TRBD1. The V gene's germline CDR1 is SQVTM and CDR2 ANQGSEA. V was pared by 6 bases and J by 5 bases, with 1 base of the junction left unmatched. The CDR3 spans 12 residues. CDR3 in DNA: TGCAGCGTGACAGGGGGGACCGGGGAGCTGTTTTTT. It specifies CSVTGGTGELFF.

The rearrangement uses TRBV30 and TRBJ1-1; TRBD1 aligns across 9 bases. V lost 0 bases, J lost 3 bases, and 5 bases stayed unmatched. This CDR3 has 15 amino acids. In germline, CDR1 is GTSNPN, CDR2 SVGIG (reference sequence). This chain's CDR3 is CAWSVGTGRDTEAFF. CDR3 coding DNA: TGTGCCTGGAGTGTAGGGACAGGGAGGGACACTGAAGCTTTCTTT.

V gene TRBV4-2 combines with J gene TRBJ1-2, with a possible D match to TRBD1 (5 bases). Trimming stripped 1 base from V and 2 bases from J, with 17 bases between. This CDR3 spans 17 amino acids. Germline CDR1 LGHNA, CDR2 YNFKEQ. CDR3 sequence reads: CASSQVNPGHPNYGYTF. The CDR3 region has the DNA TGTGCCAGCAGCCAAGTAAACCCTGGACACCCGAACTATGGCTACACCTTC.

The rearrangement joins TRBV19 to TRBJ2-2, with TRBD2 matching 15 bases. Germline CDR1 is LNHDA and CDR2 is SQIVND (reference sequence). Unmatched junction bases numbered 9, after V lost 1 base and J lost 0 bases. The CDR3 spans 21 residues. The CDR3 region has the DNA TGTGCCAGTAGTATAGTCCGCTCGGGACTAGCGGGAGGTTCGAACACCGGGGAGCTGTTTTTT. Residues: CASSIVRSGLAGGSNTGELFF.

The chain employs TRBV29-1 and TRBJ2-1; D gene uncertain. Per the germline V gene, CDR1 is SQVTM and CDR2 is ANQGSEA. Trimming stripped 6 bases from V and 6 bases from J, with 9 bases between. The CDR3 is 11 amino acids. The CDR3 DNA sequence: TGCAGCGTGATCGGCGGCAATGAGCAGTTCTTC. Translating gives CSVIGGNEQFF.

V and J are TRBV9 and TRBJ1-2; D is possibly TRBD1 (5 bases). The CDR3 covers 14 residues. Trimming removed 2 bases from V and 4 bases from J, with 12 bases in between. CDR1 SGDLS and CDR2 YYNGEE come from the germline V gene. Written as DNA, the CDR3 is TGTGCCAGCAGCGTCTCCGACAGAGCCTATGGCTACACCTTC. It encodes CASSVSDRAYGYTF.